These 24 T cell receptor beta chains were all obtained from the same sample, sequenced in a study of cytomegalovirus exposure and HLA in healthy donors. The study ran its PCR with 60 Vbeta and 13 Jbeta primers. Sequencing used immunoSEQ multiplex PCR; TCRdb keeps in-frame clones, though not all of them. Altogether over 150,000 clones are present, around 68% being singletons, with the ten largest covering under 2.5%. The sample comprised PBMCs. These receptors came from a man aged 30 to 39 in good health and CMV-seronegative.

Only a few counts were recorded for this clone. The rearrangement links TRBV5-1 to TRBJ1-4; D not certain. The CDR3 contains 15 residues. The ends were cut back, 4 bases at V and 5 bases at J, with 15 bases in the middle. The germline gives CDR1 SGHRS, CDR2 YFSETQ. DNA for the CDR3: TGCGCCAGCAGCCCCAGGCCAGGCCGAAATGAAAAACTGTTTTTT. It codes for CASSPRPGRNEKLFF.

With respect to this clone: A junction end diverges from the germline sequence, so it may reflect a read error. The V gene is TRBV5-6, the J gene TRBJ1-2; tentatively, D is TRBD1 (5 bases). Germline V gene sequence: CDR1 SGHDT, CDR2 YYEEEE. CDR3 length equals 13 residues. CDR3 sequence reads: CASSLGRGYGYPF. The CDR3 DNA follows: TGTGCCAGCAGCTTGGGTAGGGGTTATGGCTACCCCTTC.

The CDR3 DNA reads TGTGCCAGCAGCTTGGGGACAGGGCTTTATCTGGATGAAAAACTGTTTTTT. Translation: CASSLGTGLYLDEKLFF. The chain combines TRBV7-8 with TRBJ1-4, with 9 positions matching TRBD1. The CDR3 runs to 17 residues. V lost 3 bases and J lost 6; bases outside the gene matches: 11. CDR1 is SGHVS, CDR2 FQNEAQ, per germline.

The rearrangement links TRBV7-6 to TRBJ2-1; 8 bases align to TRBD1. Germline CDR1 reads SGHVS; CDR2 reads FNYEAQ. V gave up 5 bases and J gave up 0 bases; unmatched junction bases: 6. The CDR3 is 16 residues long. The CDR3 coding sequence is TGTGCCAGCAGCACCGGACAGGGACGCTCCTACAATGAGCAGTTCTTC. It specifies CASSTGQGRSYNEQFF.

On this clone: At one end, the junction sequence differs from germline, possibly due to a read error. The chain has TRBV5-1 and TRBJ1-1; D is uncertain. Per the germline V gene, CDR1 is SGHRS and CDR2 is YFSETQ. This CDR3 has 13 residues. The CDR3 nucleotides are TGCTCCAGCAGCTTGACGGGAAACACTGAAGCTTTCTTT. This sequence encodes CSSSLTGNTEAFF.

J is TRBJ2-1 and V is TRBV29-1; 13 bases line up with TRBD2. This CDR3 has 13 amino acids. Per the germline V gene, CDR1 is SQVTM and CDR2 is ANQGSEA. V shed 7 bases, J shed 8 bases, and the junction held 5 bases outside the gene matches. The CDR3 here is CSGRLAGGDEQFF. CDR3 in DNA: TGCAGCGGTCGACTAGCGGGGGGTGATGAGCAGTTCTTC.

V usage is TRBV30 and J usage is TRBJ1-2; the D gene is possibly TRBD1 (5 bases). CDR3 length: 13 amino acids. Germline V gene data show CDR1 as GTSNPN and CDR2 as SVGIG (reference sequence). Trimming took off 7 bases at V and 3 bases at J, with 15 bases between the two ends. The CDR3 spells CAFSPDSHYGYTF. The CDR3 bases are TGTGCCTTCTCCCCTGACAGCCACTATGGCTACACCTTC.

V is TRBV27 and J is TRBJ2-1; perhaps TRBD2 as D (7 bases). Germline CDR1 and CDR2: MNHEY and SMNVEV (reference sequence). The ends were cut back, 3 bases at V and 15 bases at J, with 21 bases in the middle. This CDR3 is 14 amino acids long. The DNA for the CDR3 is TGTGCCAGCAGTTTGCCTAGCGGATCAGGGGACTGGTTCTTC. Residues: CASSLPSGSGDWFF.

The chain employs TRBV2 and TRBJ2-2; D not resolved. The CDR3 has 12 amino acids. CDR1 and CDR2 from the germline V gene are SNHLY and FYNNEI. Trimming removed 7 bases from V and 1 base from J, with 4 bases in between. The CDR3 loop reads CASTRNTGELFF. For the CDR3, the DNA is TGTGCCAGCACTCGGAACACCGGGGAGCTGTTTTTT.

Only a few counts were recorded for this clone. The chain recombines TRBV7-2 with TRBJ2-5; D may be TRBD1 (6 bases). CDR1 is SGHTA and CDR2 is FQGNSA in the germline V gene. Trimming removed 1 base from V and 6 bases from J, with 9 bases in between. CDR3 length: 13 amino acids. The chain's CDR3 is CASSLGTDKTQYF. The CDR3 region has the DNA TGTGCCAGCAGCTTAGGGACAGACAAGACCCAGTACTTC.

The rearrangement uses TRBV5-4 and TRBJ2-3, with D possibly being TRBD2 (6 bases). The V gene's germline CDR1 is SGHNT and CDR2 YYREEE (reference sequence). CDR3 length: 15 amino acids. Trimming stripped 6 bases from V and 0 bases from J, with 14 bases between. The DNA of the CDR3 is TGTGCCAGCACCCGGGACTCCGTTAGCACAGATACGCAGTATTTT. Translation gives CASTRDSVSTDTQYF.

V and J are TRBV29-1 and TRBJ1-1, with D hard to call. The CDR3 totals 14 residues. Trimming stripped 4 bases from V and 0 bases from J, with 12 bases between. The germline V gene encodes CDR1 SQVTM and CDR2 ANQGSEA. The CDR3 DNA reads as TGCAGCGTTGCGGCGGCCAATATGAACACTGAAGCTTTCTTT. It encodes CSVAAANMNTEAFF.

The V and J genes are TRBV7-2 and TRBJ2-1, with 9 positions matching TRBD2. CDR1 is SGHTA and CDR2 is FQGNSA in the germline V gene. V was pared by 5 bases and J by 7 bases, with 12 bases of the junction left unmatched. The CDR3 runs 16 residues. CDR3 sequence reads: CASSRLRVRGGNEQFF. The CDR3 DNA follows: TGTGCCAGCAGCCGCCTCCGGGTGCGGGGGGGGAATGAGCAGTTCTTC.

The chain combines TRBV27 with TRBJ2-5, with D possibly TRBD1 on 5 matching bases. The DNA end is more similar to TRBJ2-7, so the J call may be wrong. CDR3 length: 14 residues. CDR1 MNHEY and CDR2 SMNVEV come from the germline V gene (reference sequence). The DNA for the CDR3 is TGTGCCAGCAGTTTTAGGTCAGGGTCCCACGAGCAGTACTTC. Residues: CASSFRSGSHEQYF.

The rearrangement links TRBV5-6 to TRBJ2-7; D possibly corresponds to TRBD2 (7 bases). Germline lookup yields CDR1 SGHDT and CDR2 YYEEEE. There are 14 residues in the CDR3. V was cut by 4 bases and J by 4 bases, with 15 bases left in between. The DNA for the CDR3 is TGTGCCAGCAGCCTCCCCCGGGGGGCTTACGAGCAGTACTTC. Residues: CASSLPRGAYEQYF.

The chain employs TRBV5-1 and TRBJ1-3, with D hard to call. The CDR3 totals 14 residues. Trimming took off 0 bases at V and 4 bases at J, with 8 bases between the two ends. Germline values: CDR1 SGHRS, CDR2 YFSETQ. Here the CDR3 DNA reads TGCGCCAGCAGCTTGGAGCCGGGAGGAAACACCATATATTTT. This translates into CASSLEPGGNTIYF.

There are a few counts of this clone. The chain recombines TRBV6-5 with TRBJ2-7; D possibly corresponds to TRBD2 (6 bases). CDR3 length: 15 residues. V lost 6 bases and J 7 bases, leaving 22 bases between the germline ends. Germline CDR1 MNHEY, CDR2 SVGAGI. CDR3 loop: CASSPSLGWAGEQYF. Here the CDR3 DNA reads TGTGCCAGCAGCCCCTCCTTAGGCTGGGCGGGAGAGCAGTACTTC.

The chain combines TRBV19 with TRBJ2-7; 9 bases map to TRBD1. Germline V gene lookup returns CDR1 LNHDA and CDR2 SQIVND (reference sequence). The CDR3 runs 15 residues. The V and J ends lost 3 bases and 6 bases, in that order; junction bases with no gene match: 9. The CDR3 DNA sequence: TGTGCCAGTAGTATTCTGGACAGGGGATCCAGCGAGCAGTACTTC. Translating gives CASSILDRGSSEQYF.

The V call is TRBV4-2, the J call TRBJ1-3, with 7 bases identical to TRBD1. CDR3 size: 16 residues. J lost 0 bases, V lost 1 base, and 3 bases had no gene match. Germline V gives CDR1 LGHNA, CDR2 YNFKEQ. CDR3 protein: CASSQADRSSGNTIYF. Written as DNA, the CDR3 is TGTGCCAGCAGCCAAGCGGACAGGAGCTCTGGAAACACCATATATTTT.

CDR3 residues: CASSPPEGKNIQYF. CDR3 nucleotide sequence: TGTGCCAGCAGTCCCCCAGAGGGCAAAAACATTCAGTACTTC. The rearrangement uses TRBV27 and TRBJ2-4; weak D call: TRBD2 (5 bases). Germline CDR1 and CDR2: MNHEY and SMNVEV (reference sequence). There are 14 residues in the CDR3. V was trimmed by 5 bases and J by 3 bases, leaving 11 bases between them.

The chain has TRBV21-1 and TRBJ1-2. TRBV21-1 is a listed pseudogene. CDR3 length: 14 residues. The DNA of the CDR3 is TGTGCCAGCAGCAATCCGAACCGGAACTATGGCTACACCTTC. Encoded protein: CASSNPNRNYGYTF.

The genes are TRBV6-5 and TRBJ2-5; D is uncertain. Germline V lookup: CDR1 MNHEY, CDR2 SVGAGI. V lost 0 bases and J lost 3, with 5 bases in between. The CDR3 has 13 amino acids. CDR3 loop: CASSYSQEETQYF. The CDR3 DNA sequence: TGTGCCAGCAGTTACTCGCAGGAAGAGACCCAGTACTTC.

This clone showed up just a few times. The chain is built from TRBV13 and TRBJ2-7, with TRBD2 identical over 7 bases. V shed 5 bases, J shed 10 bases, and the junction held 8 bases outside the gene matches. From germline, CDR1 is PRHDT and CDR2 FYEKMQ (reference sequence). The CDR3 is made up of 12 amino acids. The CDR3 coding sequence is TGTGCCAGCAGCACCCAGGGAGGGAGTCAGTACTTC. Translating gives CASSTQGGSQYF.

The rearrangement uses TRBV7-8 and TRBJ1-5; D remains unclear. The ends were cut back, 2 bases at V and 0 bases at J, with 17 bases in the middle. The V gene's germline CDR1 is SGHVS and CDR2 FQNEAQ. The CDR3 runs 18 residues. The CDR3 reads CASSLSSQTGYSNQPQHF. The CDR3 nucleotides are TGTGCCAGCAGCTTATCCTCCCAGACGGGGTATAGCAATCAGCCCCAGCATTTT. The variable domain in full, with the rest retrieved from reference TRBV7-8 and TRBJ1-5, is GAGVSQSPRYKVAKRGQDVALRCDPISGHVSLFWYQQALGQGPEFLTYFQNEAQLDKSGLPSDRFFAERPEGSVSTLKIQRTQQEDSAVYLCASSLSSQTGYSNQPQHFGDGTRLSIL.